This T cell receptor beta chain was found in a study of T cells in Graves' hyperthyroidism and ophthalmopathy. The germline V and J ends were trimmed by 4 bases and 5 bases, with 6 bases remaining between them. This CDR3 spans 12 amino acids. Germline CDR1 GTSNPN, CDR2 SVGIG (reference sequence). RNA transcripts served as the template for amplifying TCR beta CDR3 regions. With the HTBI primer set, the TCR CDR3 went through a first round of RT-PCR. TCRdb reprocessed the multiplex PCR reads with MiXCR, giving one entry per CDR3 protein. The sample records nearly 600,000 distinct CDR3 sequences, about 15% being singletons.

The chain is built from TRBV30 and TRBJ1-6, with D uncertain. This clonotype originated in a woman aged 25 to 39 with Graves' hyperthyroidism that later progressed to Graves' ophthalmopathy. The sequencing sample was made of blood. In DNA, the CDR3 is TGTGCCTGGACAGTTGATAATTCACCCCTCCACTTT. This sequence encodes CAWTVDNSPLHF.